This TCR beta chain is from a study of blood T cell repertoires in COVID-19. J was trimmed by 4 bases and V by 0 bases; bases with no gene match: 4. Germline values: CDR1 SEHNR, CDR2 FQNEAQ (reference sequence). CDR3 length: 15 amino acids. Sequencing used immunoSEQ multiplex PCR; TCRdb keeps in-frame clones, though not all of them. Of 100,000 to 150,000 clones in the sample, approximately 90% were seen once. This chain joins TRBV7-9 and TRBJ1-2, with 8 bases aligning to TRBD1. The TCR comes from a man aged 50-60 years with COVID-19, enrolled during active disease. Sequencing was carried out using peripheral blood. DNA for the CDR3: TGTGCCAGCAGCTTAGCTGACAGGGGACTCTATGGCTACACCTTC. The encoded protein is CASSLADRGLYGYTF. Filled out from reference TRBV7-9 and TRBJ1-2, the complete variable domain reads DTGVSQNPRHKITKRGQNVTFRCDPISEHNRLYWYRQTLGQGPEFLTYFQNEAQLEKSRLLSDRFSAERPKGSFSTLEIQRTEQGDSAMYLCASSLADRGLYGYTFGSGTRLTVV.